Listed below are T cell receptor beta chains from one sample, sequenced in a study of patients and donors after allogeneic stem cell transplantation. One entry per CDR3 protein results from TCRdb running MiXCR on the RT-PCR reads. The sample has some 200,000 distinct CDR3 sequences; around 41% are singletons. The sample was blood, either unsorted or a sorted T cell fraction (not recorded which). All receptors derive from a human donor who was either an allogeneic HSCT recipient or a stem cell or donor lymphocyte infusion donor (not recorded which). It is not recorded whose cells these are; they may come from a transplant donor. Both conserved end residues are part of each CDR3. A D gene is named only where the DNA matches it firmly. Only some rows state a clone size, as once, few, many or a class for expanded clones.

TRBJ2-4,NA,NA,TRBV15,TGTGCCACCAGCAGGGACGGTGTTTACATTCAGTACTTC,CATSRDGVYIQYF
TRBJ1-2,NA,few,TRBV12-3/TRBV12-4,TGTGCCAGCAGTTTGGTGTCTGAAGATGGCTACACCTTC,CASSLVSEDGYTF
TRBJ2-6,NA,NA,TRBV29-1,TGCAGCGTTCGCTCTGGGGCCAACGTCCTGACTTTC,CSVRSGANVLTF
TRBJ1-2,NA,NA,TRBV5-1,TGCGCCAGCAGCTTGTCGGGCCTTTATAACTATGGCTACACCTTC,CASSLSGLYNYGYTF
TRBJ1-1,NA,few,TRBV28,TGTGCCAGCAGTTCCACAGGGAGTAGGCACACTGAAGCTTTCTTT,CASSSTGSRHTEAFF
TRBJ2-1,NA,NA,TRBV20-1,TGCAGTGCTAGCCACGAGTCCCTCGCAGAGCAGTTCTTC,CSASHESLAEQFF
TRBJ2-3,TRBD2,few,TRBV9,TGTGCCAGCAGCTTCGCGGGAGCCCCCACAGATACGCAGTATTTT,CASSFAGAPTDTQYF
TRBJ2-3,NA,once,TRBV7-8,TGTGCCAGCAGCCCACAGCGTGGGACAGATACGCAGTATTTT,CASSPQRGTDTQYF
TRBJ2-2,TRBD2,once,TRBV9,TGTGCCAGCAGCGTAACAGCGGGAGCACCTAACACCGGGGAGCTGTTTTTT,CASSVTAGAPNTGELFF
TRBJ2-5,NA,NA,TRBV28,TGTGCCAGCCTCGGAGGAAAAGAGACCCAGTACTTC,CASLGGKETQYF
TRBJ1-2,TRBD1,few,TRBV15,TGTGCCACCAGCCCCGGACAGGAGTGTAACTATGGCTACACCTTC,CATSPGQECNYGYTF
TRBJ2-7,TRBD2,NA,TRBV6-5,TGTGCCAGCAGTTACACGGGACTAGCATTCTACGAGCAGTACTTC,CASSYTGLAFYEQYF
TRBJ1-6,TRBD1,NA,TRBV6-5,TGTGCCAGCAGTTACTTCAGACAGGGGGGTAACTATAATTCACCCCTCCACTTT,CASSYFRQGGNYNSPLHF
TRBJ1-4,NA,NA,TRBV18,TGTGCCAGCTCACCACGACCCTTTGGGGGGAGTGATGAAAAACTGTTTTTT,CASSPRPFGGSDEKLFF
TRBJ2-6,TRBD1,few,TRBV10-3,TGTGCCTCCGGACAGGGGACTGGGGCCAACGTCCTGACTTTC,CASGQGTGANVLTF
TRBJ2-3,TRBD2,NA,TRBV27,TGTGCCAGCAGTCTAGGACTAGCGGGTCACACAGATACGCAGTATTTT,CASSLGLAGHTDTQYF
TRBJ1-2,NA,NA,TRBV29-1,TGCAGCGTTGCCTCGGGGTATTCCCTCGACTCCTATGGCTACACCTTC,CSVASGYSLDSYGYTF
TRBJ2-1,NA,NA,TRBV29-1,TGCAGCGTTGAAGATCCCAATGAGCAGTTCTTC,CSVEDPNEQFF
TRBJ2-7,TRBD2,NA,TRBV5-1,TGCGCCAGCAGCCCGGATCTTAGCGGGCTCTACGAGCAGTACTTC,CASSPDLSGLYEQYF
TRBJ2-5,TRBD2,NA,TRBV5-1,TGCGCCAGCAGCTCAAGACTAGCGGAGGAAGAGACCCAGTACTTC,CASSSRLAEEETQYF
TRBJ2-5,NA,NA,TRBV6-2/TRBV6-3,TGTGCCAGCAATCGTTACGGCGTGTTGACCCAGTACTTC,CASNRYGVLTQYF
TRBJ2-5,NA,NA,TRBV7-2,TGTGCCAGCAGCTTAGAATTTGGGCGGGAACAAGAGACCCAGTACTTC,CASSLEFGREQETQYF
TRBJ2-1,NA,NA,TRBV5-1,TGCGCCAGCACCGTCGACTTGAACAATGAGCAGTTCTTC,CASTVDLNNEQFF
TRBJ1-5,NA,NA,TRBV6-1,TGTGCCAGCGATCGGACAGTAGCTCAGCCCCAGCATTTT,CASDRTVAQPQHF
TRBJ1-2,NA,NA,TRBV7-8,TGTGCCAGCAGCTCGGAAGACAGTCGATATGGCTACACCTTC,CASSSEDSRYGYTF
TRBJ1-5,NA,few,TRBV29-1,TGCAGCGTTGAGGTCACAGGGAGTGATCAGCCCCAGCATTTT,CSVEVTGSDQPQHF
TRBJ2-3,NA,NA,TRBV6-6,TGTGCCAGCAGTTACGGGGCCGGTCCTACGAGCACAGATACGCAGTATTTT,CASSYGAGPTSTDTQYF
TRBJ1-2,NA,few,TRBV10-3,TGTGCCATCAGTGAACAGGGTGAGAAGGCTAACTATGGCTACACCTTC,CAISEQGEKANYGYTF
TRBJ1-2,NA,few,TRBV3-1,TGTGCCAGCAGGAGGGGAGCTAACTATGGCTACACCTTC,CASRRGANYGYTF
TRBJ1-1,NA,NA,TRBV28,TGTGCCAGCACCTCAGGGTTGACTGAAGCTTTCTTT,CASTSGLTEAFF
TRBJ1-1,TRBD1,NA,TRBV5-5,TGTGCCAGCAGCTGGACAGGGGGCGATGAAGCTTTCTTT,CASSWTGGDEAFF
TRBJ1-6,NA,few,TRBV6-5,TGTGCCAGCAGTTACTCAAGCCCAAGGGGTTCACCCCTCCACTTT,CASSYSSPRGSPLHF
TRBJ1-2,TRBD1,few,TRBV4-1,TGCGCCAGCAGCCAATCGCCGGGACAGGTCTATGGCTACACCTTC,CASSQSPGQVYGYTF
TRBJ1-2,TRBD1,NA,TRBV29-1,TGCAGCTTTGACGGGACAGGGGGTCTAAGTACCTTC,CSFDGTGGLSTF
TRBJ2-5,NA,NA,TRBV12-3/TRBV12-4,TGTGCCAGCAGTTTCCTAGGGGCGGGGGAGACCCAGTACTTC,CASSFLGAGETQYF
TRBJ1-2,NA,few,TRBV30,TGTGCCTGGAGTGTTGGCGACTATGGCTACACCTTC,CAWSVGDYGYTF
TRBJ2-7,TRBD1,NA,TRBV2,TGTGCCAGCAGGTACCGGACAGGGAACTACGAGCAGTACTTC,CASRYRTGNYEQYF
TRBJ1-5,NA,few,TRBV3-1,TGTGCCAGCAGCCAAGACTTTAATCAGCCCCAGCATTTT,CASSQDFNQPQHF
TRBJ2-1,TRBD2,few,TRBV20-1,TGCAGTGCTAGGAAAACTAGCGGGCCTTACAATGAGCAGTTCTTC,CSARKTSGPYNEQFF
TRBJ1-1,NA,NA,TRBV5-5,TGTGCCAGCAGCTTGCATCGGGGACGGGTTGGTAACACTGAAGCTTTCTTT,CASSLHRGRVGNTEAFF
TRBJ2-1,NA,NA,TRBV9,TGTGCCAGCAGCGAACTAGGACCTGAGCAGTTCTTC,CASSELGPEQFF
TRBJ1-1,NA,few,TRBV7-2,TGTGCCAGCAGCTTAGGCGGTCAGGGCTACACTGAAGCTTTCTTT,CASSLGGQGYTEAFF